This is a list of T cell receptor beta chains from one sample in a study of OX40 agonist ivuxolimab in advanced cancers. Method: immunoSEQ multiplex PCR; TCRdb's copy keeps in-frame clones and lacks some. The sample shows under 50,000 clones, about nine tenths of them seen only once. Sequencing used CD4+ or CD8+ T cells sorted from blood, obtained in a trial of the OX40 agonist ivuxolimab. The receptor source for this set is an adult with an advanced solid tumor such as melanoma, head and neck, liver or kidney cancer. The CDR3 runs from the conserved cysteine through the conserved F or W.

V gene | CDR3 protein
TRBV7-2 | CASSPGDRPTEQYF
TRBV2 | CASSSSGFNNEQFF
TRBV11-1 | CASSQRLGQGATGELFF
TRBV15 | CATSRDYSRRERSGELFF
TRBV27 | CASSQRTAPYEQYF
TRBV9 | CASSVEPDPGANVLTF
TRBV7-9 | CASARPRQGGDTQYF
TRBV20-1 | CSATYTDTQYF
TRBV19 | CASSNTREWVRRNEQFF
TRBV6-6 | CASSPPGQSRTGELFF
TRBV18 | CASSPQSPGQQSGYTF
TRBV28 | CASSLQGFIGEKLFF
TRBV15 | CATSRDYNYEEQYF
TRBV9 | CASSSGRALLNTEAFF
TRBV6-5 | CASSYLLQDTQYF
TRBV11-2 | CASSPFTGGTEAFF
TRBV5-1 | CASSAGQYEQYF
TRBV9 | CASSVGGGLGETQYF
TRBV19 | CASSIRTGGETQYF
TRBV7-9 | CASSLGLGSRGYTF
TRBV5-6 | CASSPGQAEGYTF
TRBV6-6 | CASSYQGPGANVLTF
TRBV28 | CASRETAPRGYGYTF
TRBV7-9 | CASSQRESSYNEQFF